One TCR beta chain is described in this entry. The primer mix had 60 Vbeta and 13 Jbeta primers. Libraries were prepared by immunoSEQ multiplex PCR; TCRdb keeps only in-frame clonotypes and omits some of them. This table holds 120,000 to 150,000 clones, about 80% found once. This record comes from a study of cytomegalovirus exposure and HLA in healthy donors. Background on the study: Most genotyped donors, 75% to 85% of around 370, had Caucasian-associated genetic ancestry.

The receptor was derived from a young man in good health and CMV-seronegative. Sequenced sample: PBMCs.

CDR3 DNA sequence: TGTGCCAGCAGTCACCGGGAGGGGGACCGTGAGCAGTTCTTC. Translating it yields CASSHREGDREQFF. The chain employs TRBV27 and TRBJ2-1; 8 bases agree with TRBD2. CDR1 is MNHEY, CDR2 SMNVEV, per germline (reference sequence). This CDR3 has 14 residues. J gave up 9 bases and V 5 bases, and 9 bases lay outside the gene matches.